Listed here is a single T cell receptor (beta chain). This record comes from a study of T cells expressing NK-cell markers. TCRdb reworked the 5' RACE reads into one entry per CDR3 protein, no DNA. This repertoire includes about 160,000 distinct CDR3 sequences. The CDR3 is 18 amino acids. The germline V gene has CDR1 DFQATT and CDR2 SNEGSKA (reference sequence). This TCR derives from a man aged 18-70 years in good health. The sample comprised blood T cells: a sorted CD56 or NKG2C T cell subset, CD4+ or CD8+ T cells, or bulk PBMC T cells (not recorded which). V gene TRBV20-1 combines with J gene TRBJ2-5; TCRdb gives TRBD1 as the D gene, but with no DNA this cannot be confirmed. CDR3 region: CSARTYNPPQGNQETQYF.